This entry lists 27 T cell receptor beta chains sequenced from one sample in a study of blood T cell repertoires in COVID-19. Assay: immunoSEQ multiplex PCR; the TCRdb copy retains only in-frame clones and omits some. Seen here are fewer than 300,000 clones, roughly 92% observed once, and the top ten hold around 2.2%. Sequenced: peripheral blood. Source of these receptors: a woman in her 30s with COVID-19, enrolled during active disease.

The chain carries TRBV7-9 and TRBJ2-2, with 9 bases identical to TRBD1. Germline lookup yields CDR1 SEHNR and CDR2 FQNEAQ (reference sequence). The CDR3 has 16 amino acids. With V trimmed by 5 bases and J by 1 base, 5 bases remained unmatched. The CDR3 protein is CASSPRTGENTGELFF. The CDR3 DNA reads as TGTGCCAGCAGCCCCCGGACAGGGGAGAACACCGGGGAGCTGTTTTTT. Using reference TRBV7-9 and TRBJ2-2 for the parts outside the CDR3, the full variable domain is DTGVSQNPRHKITKRGQNVTFRCDPISEHNRLYWYRQTLGQGPEFLTYFQNEAQLEKSRLLSDRFSAERPKGSFSTLEIQRTEQGDSAMYLCASSPRTGENTGELFFGEGSRLTVL.

The rearrangement uses TRBV19 and TRBJ1-4; 8 bases map to TRBD1. V was clipped by 5 bases and J by 5 bases; unmatched bases: 7. This CDR3 spans 15 amino acids. Germline assignment: CDR1 LNHDA and CDR2 SQIVND (reference sequence). CDR3 amino acids: CASSSRDRKNEKLFF. The CDR3 DNA reads TGTGCCAGTAGTTCCCGGGACAGGAAGAATGAAAAACTGTTTTTT.

The chain carries TRBV28 and TRBJ2-7; D may be TRBD2 (5 bases). Trimming cost V 3 bases and J 5 bases, with 17 bases left between them. CDR3 length: 15 amino acids. Germline V gene lookup returns CDR1 MDHEN and CDR2 SYDVKM. The CDR3: CASSFSARGSHEQYF. DNA for the CDR3: TGTGCCAGCAGTTTCTCAGCACGGGGTTCCCACGAGCAGTACTTC.

The V gene is TRBV6-2 or TRBV6-3, the J gene TRBJ1-4, with D possibly matching TRBD1 (5 bases). The CDR3 extends over 14 amino acids. Trimming stripped 2 bases from V and 8 bases from J, with 12 bases between. Germline-derived CDR1 and CDR2 are MNHEY and SVGEGT. CDR3 nucleotide sequence: TGTGCCAGCAGTTACGGGGGGAGAGGCGAAAAACTGTTTTTT. Its translation: CASSYGGRGEKLFF.

The table lists this clone with a count of one. The J gene is TRBJ2-3, the V gene TRBV11-3; D gene unclear. V shed 5 bases and J shed 0 bases, with 9 bases lying between them. There are 14 residues in the CDR3. Germline V lookup: CDR1 SGHNT, CDR2 YENEEA. CDR3 amino acids: CASSPQASTDTQYF. Written as DNA, the CDR3 is TGTGCCAGCAGCCCGCAGGCTAGCACAGATACGCAGTATTTT.

The CDR3 nucleotides are TGTGCCAGCAGCTTTGGGGGGGTCCTCAATCAGCCCCAGCATTTT. It is translated as CASSFGGVLNQPQHF. The gene calls are TRBV5-6 and TRBJ1-5, with D possibly TRBD1 on 5 matching bases. V lost 2 bases, J lost 3 bases, and 12 bases lay in between. The CDR3 has 15 residues. CDR1 and CDR2 from the germline V gene are SGHDT and YYEEEE.

This clone was recorded only once. The chain links TRBV4-1 to TRBJ1-5, with a tentative D call TRBD1 (6 bases). Looked up from germline, CDR1 is MGHRA and CDR2 is YSYEKL. The CDR3 consists of 15 residues. V was trimmed by 0 bases and J by 7 bases, leaving 13 bases between them. CDR3 sequence (DNA): TGCGCCAGCAGCCAAGATAGGGGGATGAGACAGCCCCAGCATTTT. Translating gives CASSQDRGMRQPQHF.

J is TRBJ2-1 and V is TRBV24-1; maybe TRBD1 (5 bases). The CDR3 is made up of 17 amino acids. CDR1 KGHDR and CDR2 SFDVKD come from the germline V gene. V lost 1 base to trimming and J lost 0 bases, with 12 bases between them. The CDR3 spells CATSDLKGKSSYNEQFF. The CDR3 nucleotides read TGTGCCACCAGTGATTTAAAGGGGAAGAGCTCCTACAATGAGCAGTTCTTC.

The rearrangement links TRBV5-6 to TRBJ1-2; the match to TRBD1 covers 12 bases. Looked up from germline, CDR1 is SGHDT and CDR2 is YYEEEE. The CDR3 is 13 residues long. V lost 3 bases, J lost 7 bases, and 1 base stayed unmatched. The CDR3 is CASSWDRGPGYTF. CDR3 coding DNA: TGTGCCAGCAGCTGGGACAGGGGGCCTGGCTACACCTTC. Using reference TRBV5-6 and TRBJ1-2 for the parts outside the CDR3, the full variable domain is DAGVTQSPTHLIKTRGQQVTLRCSPKSGHDTVSWYQQALGQGPQFIFQYYEEEERQRGNFPDRFSGHQFPNYSSELNVNALLLGDSALYLCASSWDRGPGYTFGSGTRLTVV.

The chain's CDR3 is CASLKPGQGRYEQYF. The CDR3 coding sequence is TGTGCCAGTCTAAAACCGGGACAGGGTAGGTACGAGCAGTACTTC. The chain employs TRBV2 and TRBJ2-7, with TRBD1 matching 9 bases. Germline values: CDR1 SNHLY, CDR2 FYNNEI. Germline trimming cut 9 bases from V and 4 bases from J; bases unmatched to any gene: 13. This CDR3 region has 15 residues.

The rearrangement uses TRBV2 and TRBJ1-5; TRBD1 matches 7 bases. The CDR3 consists of 15 residues. Unmatched junction bases numbered 7, after V lost 6 bases and J lost 2 bases. The V gene's germline CDR1 is SNHLY and CDR2 FYNNEI. The CDR3 here is CASSPTRGGNQPQHF. DNA of the CDR3: TGTGCCAGCAGCCCGACCAGGGGGGGCAATCAGCCCCAGCATTTT.

The chain employs TRBV30 and TRBJ2-7; 10 bases map to TRBD2. Germline V gives CDR1 GTSNPN, CDR2 SVGIG (reference sequence). The CDR3 runs to 15 residues. Losses at the gene ends were 3 bases for V and 3 bases for J; bases not matched to a gene: 8. The CDR3 is CAWRGGTSAFYEQYF. The CDR3 nucleotides are TGTGCCTGGAGGGGGGGGACTAGCGCCTTCTACGAGCAGTACTTC.

The chain couples TRBV6-5 to TRBJ1-1; 8 nucleotides match TRBD1. V shed 6 bases, J shed 4 bases, and the junction held 4 bases outside the gene matches. In germline, CDR1 is MNHEY, CDR2 SVGAGI. The CDR3 covers 13 residues. CDR3 residues: CASRDRGATEAFF. The CDR3 DNA sequence: TGTGCCAGCAGAGACAGGGGCGCCACTGAAGCTTTCTTT.

This chain connects TRBV2 to TRBJ1-6, with 12 bases identical to TRBD1. CDR1 and CDR2 (germline): SNHLY, FYNNEI. V lost 7 bases and J lost 10; bases outside the gene matches: 14. The CDR3 contains 17 residues. The CDR3 loop reads CASNFLRDRGLESPLHF. The CDR3 DNA is TGTGCCAGCAATTTTCTTAGGGACAGGGGGCTGGAATCACCCCTCCACTTT. Drawing the rest from reference TRBV2 and TRBJ1-6, the complete variable domain is EPEVTQTPSHQVTQMGQEVILRCVPISNHLYFYWYRQILGQKVEFLVSFYNNEISEKSEIFDDQFSVERPDGSNFTLKIRSTKLEDSAMYFCASNFLRDRGLESPLHFGNGTRLTVT.

V gene TRBV30 combines with J gene TRBJ2-6, with no clear D. With 2 bases removed from V and 4 bases from J, the gap between germline ends came to 12 bases. The germline gives CDR1 GTSNPN, CDR2 SVGIG (reference sequence). CDR3 length equals 15 residues. The CDR3 reads CAWSIHGSGANVLTF. The CDR3 DNA follows: TGTGCCTGGAGTATTCACGGTTCAGGGGCCAACGTCCTGACTTTC.

This clone was seen a few times. The rearrangement uses TRBV4-2 and TRBJ1-3; D unresolved. The CDR3 contains 15 residues. The germline V and J ends were trimmed by 3 bases and 0 bases, with 9 bases remaining between them. CDR1 LGHNA and CDR2 YNFKEQ come from the germline V gene. CDR3 amino acids: CASSHEGSSGNTIYF. The CDR3 nucleotides are TGTGCCAGCAGCCACGAGGGCTCCTCTGGAAACACCATATATTTT.

Regarding this clone: The identical CDR3 is also encoded by other nucleotide sequences in the sample. The rearrangement uses TRBV5-1 and TRBJ2-5; TRBD1 aligns across 9 bases. CDR1 and CDR2 from the germline V gene are SGHRS and YFSETQ. The CDR3 covers 14 residues. V lost 3 bases, J lost 5 bases, and 5 bases stayed unmatched. CDR3 coding DNA: TGCGCCAGCAGCTCAGGGACAGGGCGGGAGACCCAGTACTTC. Protein sequence: CASSSGTGRETQYF.

The rearrangement uses TRBV4-1 and TRBJ1-2, with D possibly TRBD1 on 6 matching bases. The CDR3 sequence is 17 residues long. Germline V gene sequence: CDR1 MGHRA, CDR2 YSYEKL. V gave up 1 base and J gave up 0 bases, with 15 bases separating them. CDR3 amino acids: CASSQVGQGFSNYGYTF. CDR3 coding DNA: TGCGCCAGCAGCCAAGTCGGGCAGGGGTTTTCTAACTATGGCTACACCTTC.

The chain combines TRBV12-3 or TRBV12-4 with TRBJ2-6; TRBD1 might be the D (6 bases). V lost 5 bases and J 7 bases, leaving 9 bases between the germline ends. The CDR3 sequence is 13 residues long. The CDR3 reads CASSPRGANVLTF. Here the CDR3 DNA reads TGTGCCAGCAGTCCCAGGGGAGCCAACGTCCTGACTTTC.

The chain has TRBV2 and TRBJ2-1, with 9 bases matching TRBD2. The V gene end was trimmed by 0 bases and the J gene end by 10 bases; junction bases not matched to a gene: 13. The CDR3 is made up of 17 amino acids. The V gene's germline CDR1 is SNHLY and CDR2 FYNNEI. The CDR3 sequence is CASSEALRASGNLEQFF. CDR3 nucleotides: TGTGCCAGCAGTGAAGCGCTTCGGGCTAGCGGGAATCTAGAGCAGTTCTTC.

The chain employs TRBV6-5 and TRBJ1-1, with 8 bases fitting TRBD1. The CDR3 runs to 15 residues. The J segment lost 4 bases and the V segment lost 6 bases, leaving 10 bases of the junction unmatched. The germline CDR1 and CDR2 sequences are MNHEY and SVGAGI. CDR3: CASSPDRVGSTEAFF. In DNA, the CDR3 is TGTGCCAGCAGCCCGGACAGGGTAGGAAGCACTGAAGCTTTCTTT.

The chain employs TRBV5-4 and TRBJ2-2; 9 nucleotides align to TRBD2. Trimming removed 3 bases from V and 1 base from J; junction bases left unmatched: 7. Germline V CDR1 and CDR2: SGHNT, YYREEE (reference sequence). This CDR3 spans 17 amino acids. CDR3 sequence reads: CASSSATSGLNTGELFF. CDR3 DNA: TGTGCCAGCAGCTCCGCGACTAGCGGTTTGAACACCGGGGAGCTGTTTTTT.

This clone has just one count. The V and J genes are TRBV19 and TRBJ1-6; tentative D call: TRBD1 (6 bases). V was cut by 1 base and J by 7 bases, with 11 bases left in between. This CDR3 has 15 amino acids. Germline assignment: CDR1 LNHDA and CDR2 SQIVND (reference sequence). CDR3 residues: CASSIGGQNNSPLHF. CDR3 nucleotides: TGTGCCAGTAGTATAGGAGGACAGAACAATTCACCCCTCCACTTT.

CDR3 DNA sequence: TGTGCCAGCAGTGAAGCGCTTCGGCTAGCGCGCACAGATACGCAGTATTTT. Amino acid sequence: CASSEALRLARTDTQYF. The gene calls are TRBV2 and TRBJ2-3, with a weak D call TRBD2 (6 bases). The CDR3 is 17 amino acids. Deletions cut 0 bases from V and 1 base from J, with 14 bases between. The germline V gene encodes CDR1 SNHLY and CDR2 FYNNEI.

V gene TRBV7-2 combines with J gene TRBJ1-5; 7 nucleotides align to TRBD1. V dropped 1 base and J dropped 5; count of bases not matched to a gene: 2. The CDR3 has 14 residues. In germline, CDR1 is SGHTA, CDR2 FQGNSA. CDR3: CASSLGRGYQPQHF. CDR3 sequence (DNA): TGTGCCAGCAGCTTAGGCAGGGGGTATCAGCCCCAGCATTTT. The full variable domain, its missing parts supplied by reference TRBV7-2 and TRBJ1-5, is GAGVSQSPSNKVTEKGKDVELRCDPISGHTALYWYRQSLGQGLEFLIYFQGNSAPDKSGLPSDRFSAERTGGSVSTLTIQRTQQEDSAVYLCASSLGRGYQPQHFGDGTRLSIL.

The V call is TRBV18, the J call TRBJ1-1, with D unresolved. Trimming removed 3 bases from V and 1 base from J, with 15 bases in between. The length of the CDR3 is 16 residues. Germline CDR1 is KGHSH and CDR2 is LQKENI. The CDR3 region is CASSPFGGEGNTEAFF. The CDR3 DNA is TGTGCCAGCTCACCTTTCGGCGGGGAAGGGAACACTGAAGCTTTCTTT.

CDR3 bases: TGCGCCAGCAGCTCCCGGGACAGGGAAAATGAGCAGTTCTTC. As protein: CASSSRDRENEQFF. The chain recombines TRBV5-1 with TRBJ2-1; 9 bases match TRBD1. V trimming: 3 bases; J trimming: 7 bases; junction bases outside the gene matches: 5. In germline, CDR1 is SGHRS, CDR2 YFSETQ. The length of the CDR3 is 14 residues.